Listed here are 5 T cell receptor beta chains from one sample, sequenced in a study of T cells in Graves' hyperthyroidism and ophthalmopathy. There were TCR beta CDR3 regions amplified from RNA transcripts. During a first-round RT-PCR of the TCR CDR3, the HTBI primer set was used. TCRdb independently ran MiXCR on the multiplex PCR reads; one entry per CDR3 protein. The data hold 600,000 or so distinct CDR3 sequences, with about 43% observed a single time. Sequenced sample: peripheral blood or thyroid tissue (not recorded which). Receptor source: a woman younger than 30 with Graves' hyperthyroidism.

As for this clonotype: This clone may be a read error of a much larger clone one base away. The chain joins TRBV2 to TRBJ1-3; D is uncertain. This CDR3 comprises 15 residues. Trimming removed 8 bases from V and 0 bases from J, with 14 bases in between. CDR1 is SNHLY and CDR2 is FYNNEI in the germline V gene. The CDR3 DNA reads TGTGCCAGCCGGCGGGGAGCCAGCTCTGGAAACACCATATATTTT. Translation gives CASRRGASSGNTIYF.

This clonotype has just a few counts. The chain couples TRBV12-3 or TRBV12-4 to TRBJ2-7, with D tentatively TRBD2 (5 bases). V was trimmed by 7 bases and J by 6 bases, leaving 10 bases between them. CDR3 length: 11 residues. The CDR3 DNA sequence: TGTGCCAGCAAGGGCGGGCCCGAGCAGTACTTC. Amino acid sequence: CASKGGPEQYF.

As to this clonotype: The junction shows a germline mismatch at one end, possibly a read error. The chain recombines TRBV7-2 with TRBJ1-4, with 10 bases lining up with TRBD1. The CDR3 sequence is 14 residues long. Germline-derived CDR1 and CDR2 are SGHTA and FQGNSA. The CDR3 here is CASSRGTGDEKLFF. The CDR3 DNA reads TGCGCCAGCAGCCGAGGGACAGGGGATGAAAAACTGTTTTTT.

The chain employs TRBV29-1 and TRBJ1-1; D possibly corresponds to TRBD1 (5 bases). With 8 bases removed from V and 0 bases from J, the gap between germline ends came to 13 bases. The CDR3 spans 13 residues. Germline V gene sequence: CDR1 SQVTM, CDR2 ANQGSEA. The CDR3 spells CSFAGTVNTEAFF. As DNA, the CDR3 is TGCAGCTTCGCCGGGACGGTGAACACTGAAGCTTTCTTT. Variable domain in full (rest from reference TRBV29-1 and TRBJ1-1): SAVISQKPSRDICQRGTSLTIQCQVDSQVTMMFWYRQQPGQSLTLIATANQGSEATYESGFVIDKFPISRPNLTFSTLTVSNMSPEDSSIYLCSFAGTVNTEAFFGQGTRLTVV.

This clonotype was picked up a small number of times. The chain carries TRBV12-3 or TRBV12-4 and TRBJ1-5, with 9 positions matching TRBD1. The V segment lost 5 bases and the J segment 6 bases; nucleotides outside the gene matches: 11. The CDR3 is made up of 16 amino acids. CDR3 amino acids: CASSPRTGAQVQPQHF. The DNA of the CDR3 is TGTGCCAGCAGTCCCAGGACAGGGGCCCAGGTTCAGCCCCAGCATTTT.